This paragraph reports one T cell receptor (beta chain). Its antigen is unknown. The sample holds no much larger clone one base away, and base qualities are not on file. The sample comes from a study of blood T cell repertoires in COVID-19 (dated by TCRdb to the early 2020s). Regarding the study in general: Samples from collaborators originated in the United States, Italy and Spain and spanned both the acute and convalescent phases of COVID-19. A freely available public database, intended as a resource for researchers studying the immune response to SARS-CoV-2, is where the repertoires were released. Subjects who had been exposed to COVID-19, were actively infected with it, or had recovered from it provided the deeply sampled blood TCRbeta repertoires that made up the dataset. The samples were drawn from the first 160 participants of the ongoing ImmuneRACE study and from some 1,300 subjects provided by 6 global collaborators. Where available, HLA class I and class II types were taken from metadata supplied by the sample provider and were not determined by assay-based typing. The sample metadata nearly always contained a de-identified subject ID, COVID-19 status, age in years and sex. The material from the prospective study consisted of cDNA or gDNA derived from T cells, B-cell-depleted T cells, or PBMCs.

Collaborating institutions collected whole blood in K2EDTA tubes following their own protocols. For TCRbeta analysis, collaborator samples were shipped as frozen whole blood, as isolated PBMCs, or as DNA extracted from either sample type. Summary of the overall study and its limitations: Clinical and demographic metadata were provided uncurated, with the amount varying by source and participant.

TCRbeta CDR3 regions were amplified from genomic DNA using the immunoSEQ Assay, a bias-controlled multiplex PCR. In the paper's pipeline: The number of nucleated cells in each sample was estimated by amplification of reference gene primers within the assay. Sequence reads were collapsed and filtered to measure the absolute abundance of every unique TCRbeta CDR3 rearrangement. For each sample, productive Simpson clonality was calculated as the square root of Simpson's diversity index over productive rearrangements. In TCRdb, the immuneACCESS table is reduced to in-frame sequences with V and J assigned. These tables do not hold every clone; where another copy was compared, an unresolved V gene accounts for under half, and the others remain unexplained. For V, J and clone size, that table is used; D and trimming come from the DNA. The sample includes some 200,000 clones, with nearly 90% observed a single time. The top ten clones comprise about a fifth of the sample.

Counted from cysteine to phenylalanine, this CDR3 has 15 amino acids. The only DNA kept is the CDR3, 45 bases in frame from the first base. The V end loses 3 bases and the J end loses 4 bases, and a stretch of 12 bases separates them. CDR1 MGHDK and CDR2 SYGVNS were looked up in the germline V gene. Sequencing input: peripheral blood. This chain joins TRBV25-1 to TRBJ1-4, with the D segment identity uncertain. This receptor was obtained from a man between 60 and 75 years old with active or convalescent COVID-19. The sequenced DNA: TGTGCCAGCAGTGACCCGCGTACTCTTAATGAAAAACTGTTTTTT. It translates as CASSDPRTLNEKLFF. The CDR3, completed at both ends by the reference TRBV25-1 and TRBJ1-4 genes, gives the full variable domain EADIYQTPRYLVIGTGKKITLECSQTMGHDKMYWYQQDPGMELHLIHYSYGVNSTEKGDLSSESTVSRIRTEHFPLTLESARPSHTSQYLCASSDPRTLNEKLFFGSGTQLSVL.